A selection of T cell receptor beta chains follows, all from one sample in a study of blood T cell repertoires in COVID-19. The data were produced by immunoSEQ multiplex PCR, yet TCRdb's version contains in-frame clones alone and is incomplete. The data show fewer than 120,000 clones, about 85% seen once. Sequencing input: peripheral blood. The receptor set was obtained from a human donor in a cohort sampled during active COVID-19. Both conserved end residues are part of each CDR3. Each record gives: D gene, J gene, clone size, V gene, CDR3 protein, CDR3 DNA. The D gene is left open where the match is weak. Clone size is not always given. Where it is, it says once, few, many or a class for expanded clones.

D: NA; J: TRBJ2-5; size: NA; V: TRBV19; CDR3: CASSIVSGGKTQYF; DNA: TGTGCCAGTAGTATAGTATCAGGAGGGAAGACCCAGTACTTC
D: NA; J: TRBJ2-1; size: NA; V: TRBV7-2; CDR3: CASSLQGGNEQFF; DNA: TGTGCCAGCAGCTTGCAGGGGGGCAATGAGCAGTTCTTC
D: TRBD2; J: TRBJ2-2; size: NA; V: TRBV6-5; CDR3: CASRRGLAGGELFF; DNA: TGTGCCAGCAGGCGGGGACTAGCGGGGGGGGAGCTGTTTTTT
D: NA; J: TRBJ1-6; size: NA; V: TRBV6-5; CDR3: CASSSLTAPALHF; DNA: TGTGCCAGCAGCTCACTTACAGCCCCCGCCCTCCACTTT
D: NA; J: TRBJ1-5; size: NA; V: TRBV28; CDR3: CASSFLGNQPQHF; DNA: TGTGCCAGCAGTTTTTTAGGCAATCAGCCCCAGCATTTT
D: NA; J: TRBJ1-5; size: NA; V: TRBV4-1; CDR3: CASSQEGGGNQPQHF; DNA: TGCGCCAGCAGCCAAGAAGGGGGTGGCAATCAGCCCCAGCATTTT
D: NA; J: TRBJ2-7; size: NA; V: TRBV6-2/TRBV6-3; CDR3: CASSPRNGRSEQYF; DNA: TGTGCCAGCAGCCCCAGGAACGGGAGATCCGAGCAGTACTTC
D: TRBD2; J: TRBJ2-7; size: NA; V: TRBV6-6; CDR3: CASSYPARTSSYEQYF; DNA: TGTGCCAGCAGTTACCCCGCCCGGACTAGCTCCTACGAGCAGTACTTC
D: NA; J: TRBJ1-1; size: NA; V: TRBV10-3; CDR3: CAISPQGGDTEAFF; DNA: TGTGCCATCAGTCCGCAGGGAGGGGACACTGAAGCTTTCTTT
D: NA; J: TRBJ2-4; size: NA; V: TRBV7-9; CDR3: CASSLALPGHIQYF; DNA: TGTGCCAGCAGCTTAGCGCTTCCAGGGCACATTCAGTACTTC
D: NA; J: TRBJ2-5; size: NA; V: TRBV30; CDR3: CAWSGEGLEETQYF; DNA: TGTGCCTGGAGTGGCGAGGGACTGGAAGAGACCCAGTACTTC
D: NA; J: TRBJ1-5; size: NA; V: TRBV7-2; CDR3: CASSWQGGNQPQHF; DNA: TGTGCCAGCAGCTGGCAGGGTGGCAATCAGCCCCAGCATTTT
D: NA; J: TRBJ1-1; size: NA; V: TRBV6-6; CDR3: CASSYSSVKAFF; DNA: TGTGCCAGCAGTTACTCATCGGTTAAAGCTTTCTTT
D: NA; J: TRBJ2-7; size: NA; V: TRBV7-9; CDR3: CASSHGQTYEQYF; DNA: TGTGCCAGCAGCCACGGACAGACCTACGAGCAGTACTTC
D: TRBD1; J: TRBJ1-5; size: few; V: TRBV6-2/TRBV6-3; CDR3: CASSSSDRGQPQHF; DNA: TGTGCCAGCAGTTCCTCCGACAGGGGCCAGCCCCAGCATTTT
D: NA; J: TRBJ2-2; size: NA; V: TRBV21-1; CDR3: CASSKGFARGHGWTGELFF; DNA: TGTGCCAGCAGCAAGGGGTTCGCTAGAGGACATGGGTGGACCGGGGAGCTGTTTTTT
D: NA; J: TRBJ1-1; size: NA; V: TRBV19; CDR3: CASSIKGLLEAFF; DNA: TGTGCCAGTAGTATAAAGGGACTCCTGGAAGCTTTCTTT
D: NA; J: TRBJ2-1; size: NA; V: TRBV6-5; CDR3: CASSYEGVAYNEQFF; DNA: TGTGCCAGCAGTTATGAGGGAGTAGCCTACAATGAGCAGTTCTTC
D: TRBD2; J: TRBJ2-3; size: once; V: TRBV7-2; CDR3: CASSILAGEADTQYF; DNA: TGTGCCAGCAGCATTCTAGCGGGGGAAGCAGATACGCAGTATTTT
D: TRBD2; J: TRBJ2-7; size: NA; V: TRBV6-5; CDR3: CASSQPGGSYEQYF; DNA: TGTGCCAGCAGCCAACCGGGGGGGTCCTACGAGCAGTACTTC
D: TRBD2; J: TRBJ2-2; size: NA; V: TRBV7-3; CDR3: CASSSGREMAGELFF; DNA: TGTGCCAGCAGCTCGGGGCGGGAGATGGCCGGGGAGCTGTTTTTT
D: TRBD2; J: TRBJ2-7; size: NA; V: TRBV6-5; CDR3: CASSRTSGAYEQYF; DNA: TGTGCCAGCAGTCGGACTAGCGGGGCCTACGAGCAGTACTTC
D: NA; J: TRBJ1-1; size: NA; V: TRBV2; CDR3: CASILIEGDTEAFF; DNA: TGTGCCAGCATTTTGATCGAGGGAGACACTGAAGCTTTCTTT
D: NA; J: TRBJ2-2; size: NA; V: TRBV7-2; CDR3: CASSLAPAGSVTGELFF; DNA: TGTGCCAGCAGCTTAGCTCCGGCAGGTTCTGTCACCGGGGAGCTGTTTTTT
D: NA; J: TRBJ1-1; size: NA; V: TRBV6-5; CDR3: CASIDSENTEAFF; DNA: TGTGCCAGCATCGACAGTGAGAACACTGAAGCTTTCTTT
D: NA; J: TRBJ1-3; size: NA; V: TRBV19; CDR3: CASSTAGASSGNTIYF; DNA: TGTGCCAGTAGTACCGCAGGGGCGAGCTCTGGAAACACCATATATTTT
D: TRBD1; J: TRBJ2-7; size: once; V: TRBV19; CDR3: CASSIAGTGSYEQYF; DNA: TGTGCCAGTAGTATCGCTGGGACAGGTAGCTACGAGCAGTACTTC
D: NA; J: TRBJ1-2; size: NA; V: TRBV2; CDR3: CASSLRVSNYGYTF; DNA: TGTGCCAGCAGTCTCAGGGTTTCGAACTATGGCTACACCTTC
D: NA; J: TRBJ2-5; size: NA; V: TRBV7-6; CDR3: CASGSGVSKETQYF; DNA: TGTGCCAGCGGATCAGGGGTTAGCAAAGAGACCCAGTACTTC
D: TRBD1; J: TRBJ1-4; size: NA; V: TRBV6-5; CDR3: CASNRGTNEKLFF; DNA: TGTGCCAGCAACAGGGGAACTAATGAAAAACTGTTTTTT
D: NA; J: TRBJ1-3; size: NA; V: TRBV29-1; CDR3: CSVARPLSGAYGNTIYF; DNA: TGCAGCGTCGCACGACCCCTCTCAGGGGCCTATGGAAACACCATATATTTT